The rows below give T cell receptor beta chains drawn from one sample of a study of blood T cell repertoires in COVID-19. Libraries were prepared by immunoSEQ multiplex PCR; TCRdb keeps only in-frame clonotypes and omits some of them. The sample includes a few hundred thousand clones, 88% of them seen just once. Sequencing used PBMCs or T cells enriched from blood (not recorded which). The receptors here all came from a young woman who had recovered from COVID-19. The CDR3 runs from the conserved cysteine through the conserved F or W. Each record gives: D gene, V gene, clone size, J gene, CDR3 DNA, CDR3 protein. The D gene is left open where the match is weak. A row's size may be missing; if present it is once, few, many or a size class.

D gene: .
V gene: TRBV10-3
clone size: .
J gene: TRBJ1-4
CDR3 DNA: TGTGCCATCAGTGAGTCGAGGGTGGAAAAACTGTTTTTT
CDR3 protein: CAISESRVEKLFF

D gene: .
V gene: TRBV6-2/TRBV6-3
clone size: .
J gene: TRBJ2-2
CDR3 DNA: TGTGCCAGCAGTTACTTGGCCACGGGTTTCACCGGGGAGCTGTTTTTT
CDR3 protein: CASSYLATGFTGELFF

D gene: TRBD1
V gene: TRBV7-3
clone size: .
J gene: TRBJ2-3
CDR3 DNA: TGTGCCAGCAGCCGCGGTCACAGGGGGCGAGGGGGCACAGATACGCAGTATTTT
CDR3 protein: CASSRGHRGRGGTDTQYF

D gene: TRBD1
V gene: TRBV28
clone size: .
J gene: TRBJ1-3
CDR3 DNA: TGTGCCAGCACCCTCGGGACAGGGCTAAACACCATATATTTT
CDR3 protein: CASTLGTGLNTIYF

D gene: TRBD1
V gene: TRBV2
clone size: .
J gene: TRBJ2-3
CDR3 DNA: TGTGCCAGCAGTGAACAGGGGGCAGGCACAGATACGCAGTATTTT
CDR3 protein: CASSEQGAGTDTQYF

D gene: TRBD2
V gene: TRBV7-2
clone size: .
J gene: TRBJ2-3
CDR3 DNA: TGTGCCAGCAGCTTTGAGCGGGGGACAGATACGCAGTATTTT
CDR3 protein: CASSFERGTDTQYF

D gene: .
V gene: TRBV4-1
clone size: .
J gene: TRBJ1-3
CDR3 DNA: TGCGCCAGCAGCCAAGCTCGGGAAAACACCATATATTTT
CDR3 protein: CASSQARENTIYF

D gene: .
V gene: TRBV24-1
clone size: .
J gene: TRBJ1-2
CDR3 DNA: TGTGCCACCAGTGATCTGGACAGTTTCTATGGCTACACCTTC
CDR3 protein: CATSDLDSFYGYTF

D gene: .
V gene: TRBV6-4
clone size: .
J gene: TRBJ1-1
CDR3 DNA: TGTGCCAGCAGGGTACGGGGTGAAGGGAACACTGAAGCTTTCTTT
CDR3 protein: CASRVRGEGNTEAFF

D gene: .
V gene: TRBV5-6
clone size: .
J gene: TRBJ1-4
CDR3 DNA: TGTGCCAGCGGGGCCCCAGGGGCTTCTAATGAAAAACTGTTTTTT
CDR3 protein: CASGAPGASNEKLFF

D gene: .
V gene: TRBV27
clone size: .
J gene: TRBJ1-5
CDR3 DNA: TGTGCCAGCAGTTTAAACAGGGTGAGGAATCAGCCCCAGCATTTT
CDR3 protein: CASSLNRVRNQPQHF

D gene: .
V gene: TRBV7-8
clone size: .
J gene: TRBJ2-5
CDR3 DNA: TGTGCCAGCAGCTTATCGGCAGGGCAAGAGACCCAGTACTTC
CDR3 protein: CASSLSAGQETQYF

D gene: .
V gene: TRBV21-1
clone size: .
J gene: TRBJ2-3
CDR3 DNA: TGTGCCAGCAGCAAAGTTGGACTAGCGGGGGGGCGCGAAGATACGCAGTATTTT
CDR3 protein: CASSKVGLAGGREDTQYF

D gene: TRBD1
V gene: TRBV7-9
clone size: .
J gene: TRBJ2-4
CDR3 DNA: TGTGCCAGCAGCTACATCGACAGGGGAGCCAAAAACATTCAGTACTTC
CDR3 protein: CASSYIDRGAKNIQYF

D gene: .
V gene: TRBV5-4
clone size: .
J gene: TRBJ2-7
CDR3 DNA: TGTGCCAGCGGCACAGGGACCTACGAGCAGTACTTC
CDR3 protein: CASGTGTYEQYF

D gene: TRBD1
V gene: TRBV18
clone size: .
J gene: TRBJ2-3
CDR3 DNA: TGTGCCAGCTCACCACCCGACAGGGCGACAGATACGCAGTATTTT
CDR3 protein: CASSPPDRATDTQYF

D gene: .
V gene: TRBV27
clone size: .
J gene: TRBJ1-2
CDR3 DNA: TGTGCCAGCAGTTTAACACAGGGCCATGGCTACACCTTC
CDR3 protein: CASSLTQGHGYTF

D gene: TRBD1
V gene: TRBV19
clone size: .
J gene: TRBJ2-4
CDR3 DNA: TGTGCCAGTAGTATAGGGAAGGGCGAGACAGGGAGAAACATTCAGTACTTC
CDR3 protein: CASSIGKGETGRNIQYF

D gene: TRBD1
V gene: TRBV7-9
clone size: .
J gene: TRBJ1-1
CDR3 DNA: TGTGCCAGCAGCTTAATCCCCGGACAGGCTACGAACACTGAAGCTTTCTTT
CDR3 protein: CASSLIPGQATNTEAFF

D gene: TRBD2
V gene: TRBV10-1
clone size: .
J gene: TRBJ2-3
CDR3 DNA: TGCGCCAGCAGTGAGGCTATAGCGGGGGGGCCCACAGATACGCAGTATTTT
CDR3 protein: CASSEAIAGGPTDTQYF

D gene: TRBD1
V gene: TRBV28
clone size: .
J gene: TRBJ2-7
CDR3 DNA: TGTGCCAGCAGTTCCCCAACAGGGGCCTACGAGCAGTACTTC
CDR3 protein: CASSSPTGAYEQYF

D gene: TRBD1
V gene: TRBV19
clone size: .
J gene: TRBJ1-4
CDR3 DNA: TGTGCCAGTAGTATCCAGAGGACAGGGGGAGAAAATGAAAAACTGTTTTTT
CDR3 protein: CASSIQRTGGENEKLFF

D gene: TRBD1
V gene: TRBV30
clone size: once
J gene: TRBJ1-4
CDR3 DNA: TGTGCCTGGAGTGGAGGGACAGACCGTGAAAAACTGTTTTTT
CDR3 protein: CAWSGGTDREKLFF